This T cell receptor (beta chain) was captured by sequencing in a study of cytomegalovirus exposure and HLA in healthy donors. Amplification used 60 Vbeta primers and 13 Jbeta primers. Assay used: immunoSEQ multiplex PCR; TCRdb lists only in-frame clones, some missing. Of 170,000 or so clones in the sample, around three quarters were seen once. Broader study findings: The listing of roughly 160 TCR beta chains classed them as cytomegalovirus-associated.

The donors were healthy bone marrow donors. Germline CDR1 and CDR2: MNHEY and SMNVEV (reference sequence). This CDR3 region has 17 residues. The V and J ends lost 5 bases and 7 bases respectively, with 23 bases between them. On this clone: Antigen: not known.

The chain has TRBV27 and TRBJ2-2; D remains unclear. The sequencing input was PBMCs. The TCR comes from a man in his forties or fifties in good health and CMV-seronegative. CDR3 protein: CASSATRASAGYGELFF. As DNA, the CDR3 is TGTGCCAGCAGTGCCACCCGAGCATCGGCAGGCTACGGGGAGCTGTTTTTT.